The 4 T cell receptor beta chains presented below share a single source sample, sequenced in a study of T cell responses to AZD1222 COVID-19 vaccine. Assay: immunoSEQ multiplex PCR; the TCRdb copy retains only in-frame clones and omits some. The table lists approximately 68,000 clones, roughly 87% of them singletons. Material: peripheral blood, obtained on day 0 of AZD1222 vaccination. These receptor sequences come from an adult in good health.

The DNA of the CDR3 is TGTGCCAGCAGCTTAGACAGGAGTGGCTACACCTTC. Encoded protein: CASSLDRSGYTF. The chain is built from TRBV5-8 and TRBJ1-2, with TRBD1 as a possible D gene (6 bases). The V gene's germline CDR1 is SGHTS and CDR2 YDEGEE. CDR3 length: 12 residues. The ends were cut back, 2 bases at V and 7 bases at J, with 9 bases in the middle.

The V and J genes are TRBV6-5 and TRBJ1-5; D possibly corresponds to TRBD1 (5 bases). Germline values: CDR1 MNHEY, CDR2 SVGAGI. V lost 5 bases and J 1 base, leaving 12 bases between the germline ends. This CDR3 is built from 15 residues. CDR3 nucleotides: TGTGCCAGCAGTCCGCCTGGGACCAGCAATCAGCCCCAGCATTTT. This sequence encodes CASSPPGTSNQPQHF.

There are a few counts of this clone. The rearrangement joins TRBV6-5 to TRBJ2-2; D perhaps matches TRBD1 (6 bases). The CDR3 sequence is 12 residues long. Germline-derived CDR1 and CDR2 are MNHEY and SVGAGI. The germline V and J ends were trimmed by 8 bases and 6 bases, with 10 bases remaining between them. DNA for the CDR3: TGTGCCAGCCGAGGACAGCCCGGGGAGCTGTTTTTT. It is translated as CASRGQPGELFF.

The chain has TRBV6-5 and TRBJ2-4; 8 bases are shared with TRBD1. The V segment lost 2 bases and the J segment 1 base; nucleotides outside the gene matches: 1. Germline lookup yields CDR1 MNHEY and CDR2 SVGAGI. This CDR3 comprises 15 residues. In DNA form, the CDR3 reads TGTGCCAGCAGTTACAGGGACAGGGCCAAAAACATTCAGTACTTC. This encodes CASSYRDRAKNIQYF.